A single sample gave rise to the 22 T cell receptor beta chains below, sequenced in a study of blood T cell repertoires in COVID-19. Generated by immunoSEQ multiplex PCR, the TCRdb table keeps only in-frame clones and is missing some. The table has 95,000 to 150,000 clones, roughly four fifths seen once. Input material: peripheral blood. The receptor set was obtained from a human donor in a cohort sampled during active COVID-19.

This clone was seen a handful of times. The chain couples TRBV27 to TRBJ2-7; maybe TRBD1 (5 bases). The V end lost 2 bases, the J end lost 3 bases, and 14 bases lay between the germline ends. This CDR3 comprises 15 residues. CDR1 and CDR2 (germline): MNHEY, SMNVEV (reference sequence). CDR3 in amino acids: CASSLIGRANYEQYF. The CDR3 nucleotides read TGTGCCAGCAGTTTAATTGGCAGGGCTAACTACGAGCAGTACTTC.

The CDR3 region is CASSLLTRTNYGYTF. The CDR3 nucleotides are TGTGCCAGCAGCTTATTGACACGGACTAACTATGGCTACACCTTC. This rearrangement joins TRBV7-9 to TRBJ1-2; D is ambiguous. V was pared by 2 bases and J by 0 bases, with 10 bases between. The CDR3 is made up of 15 amino acids. Germline loops: CDR1 SEHNR, CDR2 FQNEAQ (reference sequence).

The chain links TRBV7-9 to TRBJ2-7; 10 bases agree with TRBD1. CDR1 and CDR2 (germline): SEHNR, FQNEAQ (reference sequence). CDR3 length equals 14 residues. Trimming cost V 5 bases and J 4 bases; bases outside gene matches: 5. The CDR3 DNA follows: TGTGCCAGCAGCCTAGGACAGGGGGGGTACGAGCAGTACTTC. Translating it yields CASSLGQGGYEQYF. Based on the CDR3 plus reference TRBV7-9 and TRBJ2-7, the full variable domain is DTGVSQNPRHKITKRGQNVTFRCDPISEHNRLYWYRQTLGQGPEFLTYFQNEAQLEKSRLLSDRFSAERPKGSFSTLEIQRTEQGDSAMYLCASSLGQGGYEQYFGPGTRLTVT.

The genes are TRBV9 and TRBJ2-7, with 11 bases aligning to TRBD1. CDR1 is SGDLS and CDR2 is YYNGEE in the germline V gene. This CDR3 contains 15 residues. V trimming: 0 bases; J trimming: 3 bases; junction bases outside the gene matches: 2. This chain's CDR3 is CASSVGGTGGYEQYF. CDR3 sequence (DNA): TGTGCCAGCAGCGTAGGAGGGACAGGGGGCTACGAGCAGTACTTC.

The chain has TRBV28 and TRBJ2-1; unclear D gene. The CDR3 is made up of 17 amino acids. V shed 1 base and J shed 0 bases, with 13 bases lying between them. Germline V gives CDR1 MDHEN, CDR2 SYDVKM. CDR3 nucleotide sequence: TGTGCCAGCAGTTTATTACCGGGTCAAGGCTCCTACAATGAGCAGTTCTTC. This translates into CASSLLPGQGSYNEQFF. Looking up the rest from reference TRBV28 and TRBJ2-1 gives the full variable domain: DVKVTQSSRYLVKRTGEKVFLECVQDMDHENMFWYRQDPGLGLRLIYFSYDVKMKEKGDIPEGYSVSREKKERFSLILESASTNQTSMYLCASSLLPGQGSYNEQFFGPGTRLTVL.

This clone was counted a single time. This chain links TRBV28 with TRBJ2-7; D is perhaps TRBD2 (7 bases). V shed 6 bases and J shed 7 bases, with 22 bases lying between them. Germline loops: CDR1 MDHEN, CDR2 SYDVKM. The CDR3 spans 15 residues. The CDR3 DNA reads TGTGCCAGCAGACAGAGAAGGGGGGGACTTCGGGAGCAGTACTTC. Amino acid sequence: CASRQRRGGLREQYF.

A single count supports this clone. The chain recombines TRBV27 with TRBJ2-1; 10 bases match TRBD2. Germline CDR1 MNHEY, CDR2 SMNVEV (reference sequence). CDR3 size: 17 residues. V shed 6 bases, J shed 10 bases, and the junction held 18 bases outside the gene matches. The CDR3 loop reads CASRPATLAGVKEEQFF. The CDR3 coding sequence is TGTGCCAGCAGGCCTGCGACCCTAGCGGGAGTCAAAGAGGAGCAGTTCTTC.

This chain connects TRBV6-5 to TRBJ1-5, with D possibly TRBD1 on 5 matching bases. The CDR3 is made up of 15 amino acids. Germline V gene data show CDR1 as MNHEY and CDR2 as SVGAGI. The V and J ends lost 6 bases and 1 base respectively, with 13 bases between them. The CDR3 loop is CASRLRQGSNQPQHF. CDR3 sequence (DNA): TGTGCCAGCAGACTACGTCAGGGCAGCAATCAGCCCCAGCATTTT.

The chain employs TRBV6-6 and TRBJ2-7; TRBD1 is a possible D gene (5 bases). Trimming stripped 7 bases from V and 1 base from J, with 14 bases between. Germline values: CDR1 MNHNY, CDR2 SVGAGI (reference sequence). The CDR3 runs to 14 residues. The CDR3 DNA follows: TGTGCCAGCACCGCCCAGACAGTTTCCTACGAGCAGTACTTC. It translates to CASTAQTVSYEQYF.

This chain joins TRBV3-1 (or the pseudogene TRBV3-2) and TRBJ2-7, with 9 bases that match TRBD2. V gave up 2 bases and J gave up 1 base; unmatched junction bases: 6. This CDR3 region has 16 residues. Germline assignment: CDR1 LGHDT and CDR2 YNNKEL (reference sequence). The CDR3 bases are TGTGCCAGCAGCCAACCTGTGACTAGCGGTTCCTACGAGCAGTACTTC. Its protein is CASSQPVTSGSYEQYF.

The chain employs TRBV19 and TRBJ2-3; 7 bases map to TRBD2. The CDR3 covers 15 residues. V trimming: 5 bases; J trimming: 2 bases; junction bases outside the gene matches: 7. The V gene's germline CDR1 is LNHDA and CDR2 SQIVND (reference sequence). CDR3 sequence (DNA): TGTGCCAGTAGTCCAGGGACTACCCCCACAGATACGCAGTATTTT. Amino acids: CASSPGTTPTDTQYF.

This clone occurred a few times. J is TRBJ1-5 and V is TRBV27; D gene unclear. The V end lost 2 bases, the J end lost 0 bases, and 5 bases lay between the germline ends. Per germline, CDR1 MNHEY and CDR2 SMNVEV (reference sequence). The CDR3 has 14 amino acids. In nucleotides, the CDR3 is TGTGCCAGCAGTTTAAGCCGTAGCAATCAGCCCCAGCATTTT. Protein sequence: CASSLSRSNQPQHF.

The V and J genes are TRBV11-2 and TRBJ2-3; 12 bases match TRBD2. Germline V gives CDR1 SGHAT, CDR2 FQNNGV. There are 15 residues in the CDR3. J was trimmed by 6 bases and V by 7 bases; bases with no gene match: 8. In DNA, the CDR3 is TGTGCCAGCAACCTAGCGGGAGGGCTTTGGGATACGCAGTATTTT. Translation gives CASNLAGGLWDTQYF.

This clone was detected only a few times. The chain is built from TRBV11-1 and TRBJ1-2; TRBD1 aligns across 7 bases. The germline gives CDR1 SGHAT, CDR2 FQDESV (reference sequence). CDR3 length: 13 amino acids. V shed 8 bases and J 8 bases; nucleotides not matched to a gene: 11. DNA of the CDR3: TGTGCCAGCGGACGGACAGGTACCATCGGCTACACCTTC. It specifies CASGRTGTIGYTF.

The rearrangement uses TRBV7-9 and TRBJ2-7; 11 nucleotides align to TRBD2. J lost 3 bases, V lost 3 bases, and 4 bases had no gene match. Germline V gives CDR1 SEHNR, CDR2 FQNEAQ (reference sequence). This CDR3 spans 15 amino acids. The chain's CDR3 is CASSLQGTSGYEQYF. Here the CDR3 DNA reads TGTGCCAGCAGCTTGCAGGGGACTAGCGGCTACGAGCAGTACTTC.

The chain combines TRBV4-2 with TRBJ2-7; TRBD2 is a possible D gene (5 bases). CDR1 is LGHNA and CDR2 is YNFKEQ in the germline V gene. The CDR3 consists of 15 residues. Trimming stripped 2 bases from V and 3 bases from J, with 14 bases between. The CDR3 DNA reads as TGTGCCAGCAGCCAATCGCGCGGGTGGGGCTACGAGCAGTACTTC. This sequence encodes CASSQSRGWGYEQYF.

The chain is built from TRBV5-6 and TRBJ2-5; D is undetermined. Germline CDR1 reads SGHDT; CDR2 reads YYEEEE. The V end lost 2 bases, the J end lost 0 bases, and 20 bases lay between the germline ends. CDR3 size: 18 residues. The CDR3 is CASSFSPGLAVYQETQYF. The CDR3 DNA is TGTGCCAGCAGCTTCTCCCCCGGTCTCGCGGTGTACCAAGAGACCCAGTACTTC.

The CDR3 DNA sequence: TGTGCCAGCAGCCCCACAGGGTCCCCCTACGAGCAGTACTTC. The encoded protein is CASSPTGSPYEQYF. V and J are TRBV9 and TRBJ2-7; D possibly corresponds to TRBD1 (6 bases). Germline lookup yields CDR1 SGDLS and CDR2 YYNGEE. The length of the CDR3 is 14 residues. Between the trimmed V and J ends, which lost 4 bases and 2 bases, there was a span of 13 bases.

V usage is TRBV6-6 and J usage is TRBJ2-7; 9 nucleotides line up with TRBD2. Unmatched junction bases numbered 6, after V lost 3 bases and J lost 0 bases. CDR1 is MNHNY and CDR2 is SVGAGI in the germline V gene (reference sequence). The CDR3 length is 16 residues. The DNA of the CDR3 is TGTGCCAGCAGTTATTTACCTAGCGGGGACTCCTACGAGCAGTACTTC. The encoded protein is CASSYLPSGDSYEQYF.

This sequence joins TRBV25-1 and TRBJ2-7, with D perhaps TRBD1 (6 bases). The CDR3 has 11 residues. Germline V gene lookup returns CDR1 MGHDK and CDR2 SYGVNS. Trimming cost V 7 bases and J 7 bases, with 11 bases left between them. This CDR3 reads CASTKTGEQYF. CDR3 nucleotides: TGTGCCAGCACGAAAACAGGGGAGCAGTACTTC.

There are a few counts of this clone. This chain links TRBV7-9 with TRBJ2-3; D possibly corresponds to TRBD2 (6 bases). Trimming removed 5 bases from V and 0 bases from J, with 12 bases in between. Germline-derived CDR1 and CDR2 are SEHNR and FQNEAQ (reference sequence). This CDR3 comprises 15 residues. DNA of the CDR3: TGTGCCAGCAGCCCCGTGGGAGGTAGCACAGATACGCAGTATTTT. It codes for CASSPVGGSTDTQYF. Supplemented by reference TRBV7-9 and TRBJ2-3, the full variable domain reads DTGVSQNPRHKITKRGQNVTFRCDPISEHNRLYWYRQTLGQGPEFLTYFQNEAQLEKSRLLSDRFSAERPKGSFSTLEIQRTEQGDSAMYLCASSPVGGSTDTQYFGPGTRLTVL.

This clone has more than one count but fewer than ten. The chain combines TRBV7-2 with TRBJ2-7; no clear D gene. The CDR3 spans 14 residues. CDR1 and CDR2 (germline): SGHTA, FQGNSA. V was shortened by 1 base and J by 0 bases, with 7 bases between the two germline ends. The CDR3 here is CASSLDRLSYEQYF. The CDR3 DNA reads TGTGCCAGCAGCTTAGATCGACTCTCCTACGAGCAGTACTTC.